This TCR beta chain was profiled in a study of glioma-infiltrating T cells after dendritic cell vaccination (dated by TCRdb to the mid-2010s). For the wider study: The cohort comprised roughly 15 glioblastoma patients from Phase I and II dendritic cell vaccination trials, 9 newly diagnosed and 6 with recurrent disease. Between about 2003 and 2013, patients were given autologous tumor lysate-pulsed dendritic cell vaccination. The vaccine consisted of monocyte-derived dendritic cells cultured approximately seven days with IL-4 and GM-CSF, then pulsed overnight with autologous tumor lysate. Three intradermal dendritic cell vaccine injections were administered to patients at biweekly intervals in the arm below the axilla. Tumor-infiltrating lymphocyte content was quantified and tumor and blood repertoires were compared in dendritic cell-vaccinated glioblastoma patients by deep sequencing of TCR beta CDR3 regions. TCR sequencing metrics, including TIL content and tumor-blood repertoire overlap, were correlated with survival after dendritic cell vaccination. Findings and caveats that apply to the study as a whole: No direct relationship between TCR clonality and survival was found, suggesting a diverse polyclonal response may matter. The three-group TCR overlap response model was characterized as speculative, and prospective validation of the model was stated to be required. The cohort was small and heterogeneous, and full blood and tumor sets were available for few patients, with initial-recurrent tumor pairs available for even fewer patients. Higher estimated pretreatment TIL content predicted longer time to progression and overall survival after dendritic cell vaccination.

From the cysteine through the phenylalanine, the CDR3 covers 14 amino acids. The sequence is cut down to CDR3 DNA, 42 bases in frame from base 1. Sequences KGHSH (CDR1) and LQKENI (CDR2) are obtained from the germline V gene. Trimming costs V 0 bases and J 6 bases, and their ends lie 12 bases apart. The immunoSEQ assay amplified TCRB CDR3 regions from 2 micrograms of genomic DNA, or from all available DNA when less than that amount was available. Multiplex PCR used 60 forward primers for TCR V beta segments and 13 reverse primers for J beta segments. Synthetic control templates were spiked into each sample at limiting dilution to estimate reads per starting template. The Illumina HiSeq System generated sequencing reads of 87 bp. Per the original workflow: To remove PCR and sequencing errors, closely related sequences were merged with a nearest neighbor algorithm. TCR overlap was measured as the percentage of unique tumor TCR beta sequences also present in the same patient's peripheral blood. TCRdb took this table from immuneACCESS and kept in-frame rearrangements with V and J called. Such tables lack part of the clones; where checked against another copy, unresolved V genes explain under half of the gap, and the rest is unexplained. Clonal size and the V and J genes are those of that table, whereas D and trimming came from the DNA. The sample table records 55,000 to 75,000 clones; approximately 83% of these occur just once. The ten largest make up around a sixth of the sample.

In regard to this clone: Its target antigen remains unknown. No qualities accompany the bases; no much larger clone lies one base away.

The time point label on this specimen signifies: after dendritic cell vaccination, including at tumor progression/relapse. Selection of patients required sufficient residual fresh-frozen tumor tissue and over two years of available survival data. An isocitrate dehydrogenase mutation was not carried by any of the glioblastoma patients, although molecular status was otherwise variable. PBMC were collected before vaccination, two weeks after the third vaccination, and at tumor progression if tumor progression occurred. Genomic DNA was extracted with the Qiagen DNeasy Blood extraction Kit. This sequence was found in a human donor with glioblastoma. The material sequenced was blood, taken after dendritic cell vaccination. The chain joins TRBV18 to TRBJ2-7, with a weak D call of TRBD1 (6 bases match). The CDR3 is CASSPPTGRSEQYF. Here is the DNA: TGTGCCAGCTCACCACCGACAGGAAGGTCCGAGCAGTACTTC.